The 17 T cell receptor beta chains listed next were all sequenced from one sample in a study of T cell responses to AZD1222 COVID-19 vaccine. Profiled with immunoSEQ multiplex PCR; TCRdb holds only in-frame clones, not every one. Seen here are about 70,000 clones, approximately 90% observed once, and the top ten hold 4% to 5.5%. The input for sequencing was peripheral blood, taken 28 days after the second dose of the MenACWY control vaccine. Source of these receptors: an adult who received the MenACWY meningococcal vaccine as a control.

The chain links TRBV30 to TRBJ1-5; D remains unclear. The V gene lost 6 bases and the J gene lost 4 bases, with 13 bases spanning the gap. This CDR3 region has 13 residues. Germline V gene sequence: CDR1 GTSNPN, CDR2 SVGIG (reference sequence). CDR3 sequence (DNA): TGTGCCTGCGGGCTCGACGGTAATCAGCCCCAGCATTTT. Translation: CACGLDGNQPQHF.

A single count supports this clone. V is TRBV28 and J is TRBJ2-7; D call uncertain. CDR1 and CDR2 (germline): MDHEN, SYDVKM. The germline V and J ends were trimmed by 4 bases and 4 bases, with 8 bases remaining between them. The CDR3 is 12 residues long. The CDR3 protein is CASSSQLYEQYF. In DNA form, the CDR3 reads TGTGCCAGCAGTTCACAGCTTTACGAGCAGTACTTC. The full variable domain, with the rest looked up from reference TRBV28 and TRBJ2-7, is DVKVTQSSRYLVKRTGEKVFLECVQDMDHENMFWYRQDPGLGLRLIYFSYDVKMKEKGDIPEGYSVSREKKERFSLILESASTNQTSMYLCASSSQLYEQYFGPGTRLTVT.

This clone showed up just a few times. The V call is TRBV9, the J call TRBJ2-3; D is possibly TRBD2 (5 bases). With 0 bases removed from V and 6 bases from J, the gap between germline ends came to 5 bases. The CDR3 sequence is 12 residues long. Germline-derived CDR1 and CDR2 are SGDLS and YYNGEE. This CDR3 is CASSVGGDTQYF. CDR3 bases: TGTGCCAGCAGCGTAGGAGGGGATACGCAGTATTTT.

CDR3 region: CASSMDPGQGEKLFF. The CDR3 coding sequence is TGTGCCAGCAGTATGGATCCGGGACAGGGGGAAAAACTGTTTTTT. The rearrangement joins TRBV5-4 to TRBJ1-4; TRBD1 aligns across 10 bases. The CDR3 length is 15 residues. Germline-derived CDR1 and CDR2 are SGHNT and YYREEE (reference sequence). V trimming: 5 bases; J trimming: 8 bases; junction bases outside the gene matches: 9.

A few counts support this clone. The chain is built from TRBV7-2 and TRBJ2-1, with 9 bases matching TRBD1. Losses at the gene ends were 11 bases for V and 3 bases for J; bases not matched to a gene: 11. The CDR3 covers 15 residues. Germline values: CDR1 SGHTA, CDR2 FQGNSA. CDR3 in amino acids: CASLSGTGLYNEQFF. The DNA for the CDR3 is TGTGCCTCCTTGTCTGGGACAGGGCTCTACAATGAGCAGTTCTTC.

The rearrangement uses TRBV30 and TRBJ2-1; D is tentatively TRBD1 or TRBD2 (5 bases each). Per germline, CDR1 GTSNPN and CDR2 SVGIG (reference sequence). This CDR3 spans 16 amino acids. V was cut by 5 bases and J by 0 bases, with 17 bases left in between. The CDR3 coding sequence is TGTGCCTGGGAAGATGGGACCGAAAGCTCCTACAATGAGCAGTTCTTC. Translation gives CAWEDGTESSYNEQFF. Combining the CDR3 with reference TRBV30 and TRBJ2-1 gives the whole variable domain SQTIHQWPATLVQPVGSPLSLECTVEGTSNPNLYWYRQAAGRGLQLLFYSVGIGQISSEVPQNLSASRPQDRQFILSSKKLLLSDSGFYLCAWEDGTESSYNEQFFGPGTRLTVL.

This sequence joins TRBV19 and TRBJ2-2; D is perhaps TRBD2 (6 bases). The germline V and J ends were trimmed by 7 bases and 2 bases, with 17 bases remaining between them. The CDR3 spans 16 residues. From germline, CDR1 is LNHDA and CDR2 SQIVND (reference sequence). The CDR3 DNA reads TGTGCCAGTACACCTGGGAGCGGGCGAAACACCGGGGAGCTGTTTTTT. Its translation: CASTPGSGRNTGELFF.

The chain recombines TRBV5-1 with TRBJ1-5; possible D gene TRBD1, 5 bases. CDR3 length: 15 amino acids. Germline V gene data show CDR1 as SGHRS and CDR2 as YFSETQ. V was trimmed by 0 bases and J by 2 bases, leaving 9 bases between them. In nucleotides, the CDR3 is TGCGCCAGCAGCTTGGCGGGGGAGGGCAATCAGCCCCAGCATTTT. Encoded protein: CASSLAGEGNQPQHF. Combining the CDR3 with reference TRBV5-1 and TRBJ1-5 gives the whole variable domain KAGVTQTPRYLIKTRGQQVTLSCSPISGHRSVSWYQQTPGQGLQFLFEYFSETQRNKGNFPGRFSGRQFSNSRSEMNVSTLELGDSALYLCASSLAGEGNQPQHFGDGTRLSIL.

There are a few counts of this clone. The chain combines TRBV5-1 with TRBJ1-6; D is unresolved. Germline CDR1 is SGHRS and CDR2 is YFSETQ. Trimming left V 3 bases short and J 0 bases short, with 10 bases between. This CDR3 spans 16 amino acids. CDR3 DNA sequence: TGCGCCAGCAGCTACTCTAAGGACTCCTATAATTCACCCCTCCACTTT. It codes for CASSYSKDSYNSPLHF.

The chain is built from TRBV5-5 and TRBJ1-3, with a possible D match to TRBD1 (6 bases). CDR1 and CDR2 from the germline V gene are SGHKS and YYEKEE (reference sequence). V dropped 0 bases and J dropped 0 bases, with 10 bases sitting between them. The CDR3 totals 16 residues. The CDR3 DNA sequence: TGTGCCAGCAGCTTGGAGGGGGTACGCTCTGGAAACACCATATATTTT. This translates into CASSLEGVRSGNTIYF.

The chain carries TRBV2 and TRBJ1-4; D gene ambiguous. V was trimmed by 2 bases and J by 14 bases, leaving 9 bases between them. The CDR3 runs to 11 residues. CDR1 and CDR2 (germline): SNHLY, FYNNEI. CDR3 nucleotide sequence: TGTGCCAGCAGTGAACCCGGCCTCCTGTTTTTT. Amino acids: CASSEPGLLFF.

The chain is built from TRBV29-1 and TRBJ1-1; unclear D gene. The CDR3 totals 11 residues. Germline-derived CDR1 and CDR2 are SQVTM and ANQGSEA. CDR3 in amino acids: CVTQDNTEAFF. For the CDR3, the DNA is TGCGTTACGCAGGACAACACTGAAGCTTTCTTT.

The chain links TRBV5-4 to TRBJ2-3; 8 nucleotides match TRBD2. CDR1 and CDR2 from the germline V gene are SGHNT and YYREEE (reference sequence). V lost 2 bases, J lost 5 bases, and 4 bases stayed unmatched. The CDR3 runs to 14 residues. CDR3 protein: CASSLNRGGDTQYF. As DNA, the CDR3 is TGTGCCAGCAGCTTAAACCGGGGGGGAGATACGCAGTATTTT.

The chain combines TRBV3-1 (or the pseudogene TRBV3-2) with TRBJ2-2; perhaps TRBD2 as D (5 bases). The CDR3 has 14 amino acids. V lost 8 bases to trimming and J lost 0 bases, with 10 bases between them. The germline V gene encodes CDR1 LGHDT and CDR2 YNNKEL (reference sequence). CDR3 bases: TGTGCCAGCGAGAGGGTAACGAACACCGGGGAGCTGTTTTTT. Protein sequence: CASERVTNTGELFF.

The gene calls are TRBV4-3 and TRBJ1-1; D unresolved. Germline CDR1 is LGHNA and CDR2 is YSLEER. V gave up 2 bases and J gave up 0 bases, with 7 bases separating them. This CDR3 contains 14 residues. CDR3 region: CASSQSHMNTEAFF. DNA for the CDR3: TGCGCCAGCAGCCAAAGCCACATGAACACTGAAGCTTTCTTT.

The V call is TRBV6-5, the J call TRBJ2-1; possibly TRBD1 or TRBD2 for D (6 bases each). This CDR3 spans 14 amino acids. Germline assignment: CDR1 MNHEY and CDR2 SVGAGI. The V end was cut by 2 bases, the J end by 4 bases, with 9 bases between. CDR3 loop: CASSYQGRYNEQFF. The CDR3 nucleotides are TGTGCCAGCAGTTACCAGGGGAGGTACAATGAGCAGTTCTTC.

The chain couples TRBV2 to TRBJ1-1; unclear D gene. V was clipped by 3 bases and J by 0 bases, with 5 bases between them. Germline V gives CDR1 SNHLY, CDR2 FYNNEI. The CDR3 totals 13 residues. As DNA, the CDR3 is TGTGCCAGCAGTGAGGGCGTGAACACTGAAGCTTTCTTT. Translated, it gives CASSEGVNTEAFF. Full variable domain (missing parts from reference TRBV2 and TRBJ1-1): EPEVTQTPSHQVTQMGQEVILRCVPISNHLYFYWYRQILGQKVEFLVSFYNNEISEKSEIFDDQFSVERPDGSNFTLKIRSTKLEDSAMYFCASSEGVNTEAFFGQGTRLTVV.